The 25 T cell receptor beta chains in this list originate from one sample, sequenced in a study of Graves' ophthalmopathy and Graves' hyperthyroidism. RNA transcripts yielded amplified TCR beta CDR3 regions. Second-round multiplex PCR came after a first-round RT-PCR that employed HTBI primers. A single record per CDR3 protein comes from TCRdb applying MiXCR to the multiplex PCR reads. This sample has 500,000 to 800,000 distinct CDR3 sequences, with 35% to 50% found just once. Sequencing was done on a sample of peripheral blood. The receptors were gathered from an adult man with Graves' ophthalmopathy.

To note about this clonotype: A much larger clone is a single base away; this may be a read error. The chain couples TRBV10-3 to TRBJ2-5; possibly TRBD1 for D (6 bases). Germline V gene data show CDR1 as ENHRY and CDR2 as SYGVKD. This CDR3 contains 15 residues. Between the trimmed V and J ends, which lost 3 bases and 0 bases, there was a span of 11 bases. CDR3 region: CAISDLEGDQETQYF. Here the CDR3 DNA reads TGTGCCATCAGTGATTTAGAGGGGGACCAAGAGACCCAGTACTTC.

The chain is built from TRBV29-1 and TRBJ1-5, with D possibly matching TRBD1 (5 bases). V was pared by 4 bases and J by 4 bases, with 20 bases between. Germline lookup yields CDR1 SQVTM and CDR2 ANQGSEA. The CDR3 extends over 16 amino acids. CDR3 in DNA: TGCAGCGTTGGGTGGAGAGGGGCAGGCGCGAATCAGCCCCAGCATTTT. Translated: CSVGWRGAGANQPQHF.

V usage is TRBV4-1 and J usage is TRBJ1-1; no definite D call. Trimming took 3 bases from V and 7 from J, leaving 12 bases between them. The CDR3 runs to 13 residues. Germline V lookup: CDR1 MGHRA, CDR2 YSYEKL. CDR3 sequence: CASSHAGWGEAFF. In DNA form, the CDR3 reads TGCGCCAGCAGCCATGCAGGATGGGGTGAAGCTTTCTTT.

The gene calls are TRBV2 and TRBJ1-5; D not resolved. Trimming cost V 5 bases and J 1 base, with 15 bases left between them. Germline V CDR1 and CDR2: SNHLY, FYNNEI. CDR3 length: 16 amino acids. Here the CDR3 DNA reads TGTGCCAGCAGTTTAAATATAGGGATGAGCAATCAGCCCCAGCATTTT. The encoded protein is CASSLNIGMSNQPQHF.

This clonotype came up many times. The CDR3 nucleotides read TGTGCCAGCAGCGCGTGGGACGGCGGGGGGACCCTCCACTTT. Protein sequence: CASSAWDGGGTLHF. V is TRBV9 and J is TRBJ1-6, with D possibly TRBD1 on 5 matching bases. Germline CDR1 SGDLS, CDR2 YYNGEE. V dropped 3 bases and J dropped 14 bases, with 18 bases sitting between them. There are 14 residues in the CDR3. The full variable domain, its missing parts supplied by reference TRBV9 and TRBJ1-6, is DSGVTQTPKHLITATGQRVTLRCSPRSGDLSVYWYQQSLDQGLQFLIQYYNGEERAKGNILERFSAQQFPDLHSELNLSSLELGDSALYFCASSAWDGGGTLHFGNGTRLTVT.

This CDR3 is CASGLVRDRLNYGYTF. The CDR3 DNA reads TGTGCTAGTGGTTTGGTACGGGACAGACTTAACTATGGCTACACCTTC. This chain uses TRBV12-5 with TRBJ1-2; 7 nucleotides agree with TRBD1. J gave up 1 base and V 0 bases, and 5 bases lay outside the gene matches. From germline, CDR1 is LGHNT and CDR2 FRNRAP. This CDR3 contains 16 residues. Full variable domain (remainder filled in from reference TRBV12-5 and TRBJ1-2): DARVTQTPRHKVTEMGQEVTMRCQPILGHNTVFWYRQTMMQGLELLAYFRNRAPLDDSGMPKDRFSAEMPDATLATLKIQPSEPRDSAVYFCASGLVRDRLNYGYTFGSGTRLTVV.

The chain employs TRBV9 and TRBJ1-3, with D uncertain. The CDR3 sequence is 14 residues long. Trimming shortened V by 3 bases and J by 4 bases, and 11 bases separated the two germline ends. Germline CDR1 SGDLS, CDR2 YYNGEE. The CDR3 loop is CASSGSARGNTIYF. In nucleotides, the CDR3 is TGTGCCAGCAGCGGGAGTGCGAGGGGAAACACCATATATTTT.

The gene calls are TRBV13 and TRBJ2-7, with D hard to call. Germline V gene lookup returns CDR1 PRHDT and CDR2 FYEKMQ (reference sequence). The germline V and J ends were trimmed by 1 base and 2 bases, with 9 bases remaining between them. This CDR3 has 14 residues. CDR3 sequence (DNA): TGTGCCAGCAGCTTAGAAGATGCGCCCTACGAGCAGTACTTC. Translating it yields CASSLEDAPYEQYF.

The chain combines TRBV2 with TRBJ1-2, with D possibly being TRBD1 (5 bases). Germline CDR1 and CDR2: SNHLY and FYNNEI. The CDR3 runs 13 residues. V was trimmed by 8 bases and J by 4 bases, leaving 14 bases between them. CDR3 nucleotide sequence: TGTGCCAGCGTCCCGGGGGGATTCTATGGCTACACCTTC. Amino acid sequence: CASVPGGFYGYTF.

About this clonotype itself: A read error may account for a junction end that differs from germline. The rearrangement links TRBV24-1 to TRBJ1-1; D remains ambiguous. CDR3 size: 14 residues. The germline V gene encodes CDR1 KGHDR and CDR2 SFDVKD. CDR3 nucleotides: TGCGCCAGCAGCCAAGCGCGGGGTGACGCTGAAGCTTTCTTT. Translating gives CASSQARGDAEAFF.

Only a few counts were recorded for this clonotype. The junction differs from germline at one of its ends, possibly a read error. This sequence joins TRBV7-9 and TRBJ2-7; 8 positions agree with TRBD2. Germline loops: CDR1 SEHNR, CDR2 FQNEAQ (reference sequence). This CDR3 has 17 amino acids. In DNA form, the CDR3 reads TGCGCCAGCAGCCAAGTTATGGATAGCGGGATCACCTACGAGCAGTACTTC. Protein product: CASSQVMDSGITYEQYF.

This sequence joins TRBV7-9 and TRBJ1-4; TRBD1 matches 9 bases. There are 13 residues in the CDR3. CDR1 is SEHNR, CDR2 FQNEAQ, per germline (reference sequence). With V trimmed by 7 bases and J by 7 bases, 4 bases remained unmatched. The CDR3 loop is CASIGTGTEKLFF. The CDR3, as DNA: TGTGCCAGCATCGGGACAGGGACTGAAAAACTGTTTTTT.

The chain combines TRBV12-3 or TRBV12-4 with TRBJ1-6; 8 nucleotides agree with TRBD1. The CDR3 is 18 residues long. V trimming: 6 bases; J trimming: 5 bases; junction bases outside the gene matches: 15. The CDR3 here is CASSYPRRGQVDNSPLHF. The DNA of the CDR3 is TGTGCCAGCAGCTACCCGAGGAGGGGACAGGTAGATAATTCACCCCTCCACTTT.

The gene calls are TRBV4-1 and TRBJ1-1; TRBD1 matches at 10 bases. V dropped 3 bases and J dropped 5; count of bases not matched to a gene: 6. The CDR3 totals 15 residues. Germline lookup yields CDR1 MGHRA and CDR2 YSYEKL. The DNA for the CDR3 is TGCGCCAGCAGCCAGAGACAGGGGGCGAGGACTGAAGCTTTCTTT. Protein: CASSQRQGARTEAFF.

The rearrangement uses TRBV25-1 and TRBJ1-4; no clear D. The CDR3 has 16 residues. The V end was cut by 5 bases, the J end by 4 bases, with 17 bases between. The germline CDR1 and CDR2 sequences are MGHDK and SYGVNS. The DNA of the CDR3 is TGTGCCAGCAGTTCGGACGGTCGAGCGGTTAATGAAAAACTGTTTTTT. Its protein product is CASSSDGRAVNEKLFF.

This chain links TRBV25-1 with TRBJ1-2; a weak D match, TRBD1 (5 bases). In germline, CDR1 is MGHDK, CDR2 SYGVNS. Trimming stripped 11 bases from V and 6 bases from J, with 25 bases between. The CDR3 is 15 residues long. The CDR3 spells CAWSAHLGATNGYTF. DNA of the CDR3: TGTGCCTGGAGTGCCCACCTTGGGGCCACCAATGGCTACACCTTC.

The chain recombines TRBV10-3 with TRBJ2-6, with TRBD1 matching over 11 bases. V was clipped by 5 bases and J by 1 base; unmatched bases: 7. The CDR3 covers 18 residues. CDR1 is ENHRY and CDR2 is SYGVKD in the germline V gene. In DNA, the CDR3 is TGTGCCATCAGTAACTCCGGGACAGGGGGGTCTGGGGCCAACGTCCTGACTTTC. The encoded protein is CAISNSGTGGSGANVLTF.

This clonotype was observed many times. The rearrangement joins TRBV15 to TRBJ2-5; TRBD2 matches 8 bases. J was trimmed by 1 base and V by 2 bases; bases with no gene match: 9. The CDR3 contains 17 residues. CDR1 and CDR2 from the germline V gene are LNHNV and YYDKDF (reference sequence). Here the CDR3 DNA reads TGTGCCACCAGCAGATACCCTGCGACTAGCGCCCAAGAGACCCAGTACTTC. This encodes CATSRYPATSAQETQYF.

Comments on this clonotype: A read error may be the cause here, since a much bigger clone is one base away. The chain employs TRBV16 and TRBJ1-2; perhaps TRBD1 as D (5 bases). V dropped 2 bases and J dropped 7 bases, with 14 bases sitting between them. Germline V gene data show CDR1 as KGHSY and CDR2 as FQNENV. The CDR3 contains 14 residues. The CDR3 region has the DNA TGTGCCAGCAGCCAAAGGGAGGGGAGTCGTGGCTACACCTTC. Translating gives CASSQREGSRGYTF.

The V and J genes are TRBV20-1 and TRBJ1-5; 7 nucleotides match TRBD1. Per the germline V gene, CDR1 is DFQATT and CDR2 is SNEGSKA (reference sequence). Unmatched junction bases numbered 8, after V lost 3 bases and J lost 6 bases. This CDR3 contains 14 residues. The CDR3 here is CSASTRGTTQPQHF. CDR3 coding DNA: TGCAGTGCTAGTACCAGGGGGACGACTCAGCCCCAGCATTTT.

Comment on this clonotype: The junction shows a germline mismatch at one end, possibly a read error. The gene calls are TRBV5-1 and TRBJ2-5; D is unclear. In germline, CDR1 is SGHRS, CDR2 YFSETQ. This CDR3 spans 14 amino acids. CDR3 region: CAGSSLTHQETQYF. CDR3 bases: TGCGCCGGCAGCTCATTGACACACCAGGAGACCCAGTACTTC.

This clonotype was found a few times. The chain couples TRBV12-3 or TRBV12-4 to TRBJ2-2; D remains ambiguous. There are 13 residues in the CDR3. The V end lost 2 bases, the J end lost 5 bases, and 6 bases lay between the germline ends. In DNA form, the CDR3 reads TGTGCCAGCAGTTTAATGGAAACCGGGGAGCTGTTTTTT. Protein sequence: CASSLMETGELFF.

Concerning this clonotype itself: One end of the junction does not line up with germline, which may come from a read error. V and J are TRBV7-3 and TRBJ2-2; 7 positions match TRBD1. This CDR3 is 15 amino acids long. The germline V gene has CDR1 SGHTA and CDR2 FQGTGA. This CDR3 is CASSVTGAVTGELFF. In DNA, the CDR3 is TGTGCCAGCAGCGTAACAGGGGCGGTCACCGGGGAGCTGTTTTTT. Based on the CDR3 plus reference TRBV7-3 and TRBJ2-2, the full variable domain is GAGVSQTPSNKVTEKGKYVELRCDPISGHTALYWYRQSLGQGPEFLIYFQGTGAADDSGLPNDRFFAVRPEGSVSTLKIQRTERGDSAVYLCASSVTGAVTGELFFGEGSRLTVL.

CDR3 amino acids: CATSPMGTGVSSYNEQFF. The CDR3 DNA is TGTGCCACCAGCCCCATGGGGACAGGGGTGAGCTCCTACAATGAGCAGTTCTTC. This rearrangement joins TRBV24-1 to TRBJ2-1, with 10 bases lining up with TRBD1. There are 18 residues in the CDR3. J lost 0 bases, V lost 7 bases, and 11 bases had no gene match. Per germline, CDR1 KGHDR and CDR2 SFDVKD.

The rearrangement joins TRBV25-1 to TRBJ1-6, with D tentatively TRBD1 (5 bases). V lost 11 bases, J lost 7 bases, and 15 bases lay in between. Germline CDR1 is MGHDK and CDR2 is SYGVNS. The CDR3 sequence is 13 residues long. The CDR3 DNA sequence: TGTGCCTGGAGAGAAACAGGCAATTCACCCCTCCACTTT. It codes for CAWRETGNSPLHF.